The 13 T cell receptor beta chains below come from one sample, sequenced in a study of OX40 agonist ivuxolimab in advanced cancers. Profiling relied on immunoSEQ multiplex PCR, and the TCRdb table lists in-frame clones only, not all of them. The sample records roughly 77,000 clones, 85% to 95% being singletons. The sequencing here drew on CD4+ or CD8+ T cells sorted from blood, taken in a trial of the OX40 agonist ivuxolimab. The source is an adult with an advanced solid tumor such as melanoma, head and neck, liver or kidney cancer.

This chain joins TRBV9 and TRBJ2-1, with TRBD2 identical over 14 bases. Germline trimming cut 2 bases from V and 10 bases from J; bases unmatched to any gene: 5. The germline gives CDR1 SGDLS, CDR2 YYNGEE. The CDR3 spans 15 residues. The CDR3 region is CASSVETSGGEEQFF. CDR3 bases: TGTGCCAGCAGCGTGGAGACTAGCGGGGGGGAAGAGCAGTTCTTC.

The CDR3 DNA follows: TGTGCCAGCAGTGACTGGGACAGGGCGAACACCGGGGAGCTGTTTTTT. It is translated as CASSDWDRANTGELFF. V is TRBV6-4 and J is TRBJ2-2; 9 bases line up with TRBD1. This CDR3 is 16 amino acids long. The trim removed 1 base at V and 0 bases at J, leaving 0 bases unmatched. Looked up from germline, CDR1 is MRHNA and CDR2 is SNTAGT.

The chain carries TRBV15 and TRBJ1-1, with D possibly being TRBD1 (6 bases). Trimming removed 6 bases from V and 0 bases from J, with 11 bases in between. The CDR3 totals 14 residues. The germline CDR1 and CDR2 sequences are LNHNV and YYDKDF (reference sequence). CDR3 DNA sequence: TGTGCCACCAGTGAGGACAGCATGAACACTGAAGCTTTCTTT. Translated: CATSEDSMNTEAFF.

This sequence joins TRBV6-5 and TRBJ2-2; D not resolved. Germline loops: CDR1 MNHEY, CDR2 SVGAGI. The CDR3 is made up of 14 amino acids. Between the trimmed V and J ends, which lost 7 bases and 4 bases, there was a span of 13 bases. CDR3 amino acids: CASTRTETTGELFF. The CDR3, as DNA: TGTGCCAGCACCAGGACGGAGACCACCGGGGAGCTGTTTTTT.

As DNA, the CDR3 is TGTGCCGGCTTTTCAGGGGCCAACGTCCTGACTTTC. Amino acid sequence: CAGFSGANVLTF. The genes are TRBV7-9 and TRBJ2-6, with D hard to call. CDR3 length equals 12 residues. Looked up from germline, CDR1 is SEHNR and CDR2 is FQNEAQ (reference sequence). Between the trimmed V and J ends, which lost 11 bases and 4 bases, there was a span of 9 bases.

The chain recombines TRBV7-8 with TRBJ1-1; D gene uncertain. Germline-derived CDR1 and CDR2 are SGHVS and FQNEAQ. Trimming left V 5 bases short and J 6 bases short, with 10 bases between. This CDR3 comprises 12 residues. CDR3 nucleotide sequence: TGTGCCAGCAGCAACGCGTCCCCTGAAGCTTTCTTT. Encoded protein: CASSNASPEAFF.

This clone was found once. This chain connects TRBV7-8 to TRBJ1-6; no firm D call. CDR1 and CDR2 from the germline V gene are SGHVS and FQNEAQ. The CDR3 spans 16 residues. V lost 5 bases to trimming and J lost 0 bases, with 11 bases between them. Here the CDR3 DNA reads TGTGCCAGCAGCCCTCGACGGAGCTCCTATAATTCACCCCTCCACTTT. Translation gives CASSPRRSSYNSPLHF.

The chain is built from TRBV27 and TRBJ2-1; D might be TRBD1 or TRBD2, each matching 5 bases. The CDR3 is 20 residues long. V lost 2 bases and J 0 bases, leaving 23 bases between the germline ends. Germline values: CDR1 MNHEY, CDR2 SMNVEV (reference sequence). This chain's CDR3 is CASSLSSSVWGLNSYNEQFF. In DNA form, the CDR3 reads TGTGCCAGCAGTTTAAGTTCCTCTGTTTGGGGGTTGAACTCCTACAATGAGCAGTTCTTC.

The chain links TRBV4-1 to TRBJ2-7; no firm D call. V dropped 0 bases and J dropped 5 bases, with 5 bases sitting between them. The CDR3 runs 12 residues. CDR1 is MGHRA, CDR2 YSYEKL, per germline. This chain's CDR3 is CASSQDFDEQYF. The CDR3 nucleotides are TGCGCCAGCAGCCAAGATTTCGACGAGCAGTACTTC.

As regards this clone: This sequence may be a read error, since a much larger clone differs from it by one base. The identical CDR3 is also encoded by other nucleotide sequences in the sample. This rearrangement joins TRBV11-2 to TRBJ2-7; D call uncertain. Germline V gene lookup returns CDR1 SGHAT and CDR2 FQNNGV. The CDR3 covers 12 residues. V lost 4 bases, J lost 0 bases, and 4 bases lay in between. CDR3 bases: TGTGCCAGCAGCTCCCCCTCCTACGAGCAGTACTTC. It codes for CASSSPSYEQYF.

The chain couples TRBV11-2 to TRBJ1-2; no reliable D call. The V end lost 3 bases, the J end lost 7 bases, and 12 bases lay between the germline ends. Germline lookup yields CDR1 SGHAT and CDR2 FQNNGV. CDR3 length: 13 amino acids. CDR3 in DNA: TGTGCCAGCAGCTTTGAGAGTGCCTCTGGCTACACCTTC. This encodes CASSFESASGYTF. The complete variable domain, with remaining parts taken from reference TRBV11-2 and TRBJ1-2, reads EAGVAQSPRYKIIEKRQSVAFWCNPISGHATLYWYQQILGQGPKLLIQFQNNGVVDDSQLPKDRFSAERLKGVDSTLKIQPAKLEDSAVYLCASSFESASGYTFGSGTRLTVV.

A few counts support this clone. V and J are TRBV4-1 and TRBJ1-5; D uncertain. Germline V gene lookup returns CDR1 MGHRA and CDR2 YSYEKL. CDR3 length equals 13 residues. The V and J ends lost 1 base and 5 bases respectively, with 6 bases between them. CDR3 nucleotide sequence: TGCGCCAGCAGCCAAGGGGAGTATCAGCCCCAGCATTTT. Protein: CASSQGEYQPQHF.

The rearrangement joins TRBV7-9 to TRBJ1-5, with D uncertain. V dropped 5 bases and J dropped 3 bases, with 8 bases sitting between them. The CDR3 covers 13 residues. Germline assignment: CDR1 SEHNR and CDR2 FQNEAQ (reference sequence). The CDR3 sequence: CASSPWANQPQHF. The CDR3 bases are TGTGCCAGCAGCCCGTGGGCCAATCAGCCCCAGCATTTT. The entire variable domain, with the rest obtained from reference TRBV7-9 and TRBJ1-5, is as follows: DTGVSQNPRHKITKRGQNVTFRCDPISEHNRLYWYRQTLGQGPEFLTYFQNEAQLEKSRLLSDRFSAERPKGSFSTLEIQRTEQGDSAMYLCASSPWANQPQHFGDGTRLSIL.